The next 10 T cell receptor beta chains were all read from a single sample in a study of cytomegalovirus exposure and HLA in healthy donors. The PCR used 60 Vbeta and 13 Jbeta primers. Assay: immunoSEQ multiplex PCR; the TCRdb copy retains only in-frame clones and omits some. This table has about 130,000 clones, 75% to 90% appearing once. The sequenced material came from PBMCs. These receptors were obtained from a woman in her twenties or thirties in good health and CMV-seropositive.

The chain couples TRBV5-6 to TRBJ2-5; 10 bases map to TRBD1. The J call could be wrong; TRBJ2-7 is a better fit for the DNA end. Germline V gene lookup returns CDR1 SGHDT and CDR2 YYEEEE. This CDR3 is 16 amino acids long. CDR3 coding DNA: TGTGCCAGCAGCTCCTCCCGACAGGGGGCCCTCTCCGAGCAGTACTTC. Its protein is CASSSSRQGALSEQYF.

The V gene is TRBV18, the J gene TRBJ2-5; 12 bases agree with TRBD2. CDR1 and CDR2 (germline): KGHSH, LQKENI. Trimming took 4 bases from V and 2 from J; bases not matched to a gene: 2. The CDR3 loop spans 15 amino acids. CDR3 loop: CASSLGLAGQETQYF. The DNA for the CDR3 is TGTGCCAGCTCACTCGGACTAGCGGGGCAAGAGACCCAGTACTTC.

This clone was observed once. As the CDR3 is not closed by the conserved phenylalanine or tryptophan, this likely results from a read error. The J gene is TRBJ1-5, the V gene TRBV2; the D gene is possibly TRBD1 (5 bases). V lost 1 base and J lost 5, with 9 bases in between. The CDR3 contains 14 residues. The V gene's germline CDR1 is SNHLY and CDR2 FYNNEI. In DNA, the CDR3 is TGTGCCAGCAGTGAAGAGGGGAGGGATCAGCCCCAGCATTCT. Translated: CASSEEGRDQPQHS.

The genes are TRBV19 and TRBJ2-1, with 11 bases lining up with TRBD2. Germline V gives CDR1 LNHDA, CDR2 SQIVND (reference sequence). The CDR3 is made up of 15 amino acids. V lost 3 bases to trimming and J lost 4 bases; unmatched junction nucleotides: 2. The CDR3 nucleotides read TGTGCCAGTAGTATTGGGACTAGCGGTTACAATGAGCAGTTCTTC. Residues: CASSIGTSGYNEQFF.

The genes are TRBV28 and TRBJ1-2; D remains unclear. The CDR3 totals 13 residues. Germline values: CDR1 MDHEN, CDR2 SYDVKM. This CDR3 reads CASGERDNYGYTF. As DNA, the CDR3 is TGTGCTTCCGGGGAGAGGGATAACTATGGCTACACCTTC.

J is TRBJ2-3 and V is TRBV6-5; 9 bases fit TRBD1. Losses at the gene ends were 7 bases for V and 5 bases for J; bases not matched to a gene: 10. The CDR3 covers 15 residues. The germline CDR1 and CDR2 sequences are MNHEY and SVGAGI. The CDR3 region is CASTKGTGNVDTQYF. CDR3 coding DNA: TGTGCCAGCACTAAAGGGACAGGGAATGTAGATACGCAGTATTTT.

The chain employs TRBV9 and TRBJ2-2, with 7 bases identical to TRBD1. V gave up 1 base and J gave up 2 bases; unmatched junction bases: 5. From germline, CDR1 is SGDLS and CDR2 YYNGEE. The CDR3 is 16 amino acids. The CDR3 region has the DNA TGTGCCAGCAGCGTAAGGACAGGCTTCAACACCGGGGAGCTGTTTTTT. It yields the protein CASSVRTGFNTGELFF.

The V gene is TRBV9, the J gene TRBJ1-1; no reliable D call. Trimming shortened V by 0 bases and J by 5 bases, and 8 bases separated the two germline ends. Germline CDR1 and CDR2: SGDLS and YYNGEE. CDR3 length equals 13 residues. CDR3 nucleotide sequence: TGTGCCAGCAGCGTAGGTCCGGGAACTGAAGCTTTCTTT. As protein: CASSVGPGTEAFF.

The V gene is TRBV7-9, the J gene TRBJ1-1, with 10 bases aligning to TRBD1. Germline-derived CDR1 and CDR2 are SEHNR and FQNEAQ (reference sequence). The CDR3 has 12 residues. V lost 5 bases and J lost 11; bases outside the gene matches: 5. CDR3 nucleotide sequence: TGTGCCAGCAGCCCCGGGACAGGGGTGGCTTTCTTT. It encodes CASSPGTGVAFF.

The CDR3 nucleotides are TGTGCCAGCAGCGTTGAAGGACAGGTGAACACTGAAGCTTTCTTT. Its protein product is CASSVEGQVNTEAFF. V gene TRBV9 combines with J gene TRBJ1-1; TRBD1 agrees at 7 bases. CDR3 length: 15 amino acids. Losses at the gene ends were 2 bases for V and 0 bases for J; bases not matched to a gene: 4. CDR1 SGDLS and CDR2 YYNGEE come from the germline V gene.